These T cell receptor beta chains were read from a single sample in a study of identical twins. One entry per CDR3 protein results from TCRdb running MiXCR on the 5' RACE reads. The repertoire holds about 220,000 distinct CDR3 sequences, 7.5% seen once, with more than 1.5% in the top ten. This sample also belongs to another study, concerning yellow fever vaccine responses in identical twins.

Sequencing was carried out using memory (CD45RO+) T cells sorted from blood. The source is a woman aged 18-30 years in good health. Both conserved end residues are part of each CDR3. Fields, in order: V gene, clone size, J gene, D gene, CDR3 protein, CDR3 DNA. D genes are given only for firm matches. Only some rows state a clone size, as once, few, many or a class for expanded clones.

TRBV4-2	few	TRBJ2-7	NA	CASSQTHDRTYEQYF	TGTGCCAGCAGCCAGACTCACGACAGGACCTACGAGCAGTACTTC
TRBV11-2	NA	TRBJ2-7	TRBD1	CASSLVGGDRGEQYF	TGTGCCAGCAGCTTAGTCGGCGGGGACAGGGGCGAGCAGTACTTC
TRBV5-5	many	TRBJ1-4	NA	CASSFADSINEKLFF	TGTGCCAGCAGCTTCGCGGACAGCATAAATGAAAAACTGTTTTTT
TRBV9	NA	TRBJ2-1	TRBD2	CASSHSGRASYEQFF	TGTGCCAGCAGCCATAGCGGGAGGGCCTCTTATGAGCAGTTCTTC
TRBV10-3	many	TRBJ2-3	NA	CAISDFHNVLADTQYF	TGTGCCATCAGTGACTTCCATAATGTACTAGCAGATACGCAGTATTTT
TRBV12-3/TRBV12-4	many	TRBJ2-1	TRBD2	CASSFLAGGGEQFF	TGTGCCAGCAGTTTTTTAGCGGGAGGAGGTGAGCAGTTCTTC
TRBV12-3/TRBV12-4	many	TRBJ2-1	TRBD2	CASQSGREGNEQFF	TGTGCCAGCCAGAGCGGGAGGGAGGGCAATGAGCAGTTCTTC
TRBV5-1	many	TRBJ2-7	NA	CASSLVGGHGEQYF	TGCGCCAGCAGCTTGGTTGGAGGTCATGGGGAGCAGTACTTC
TRBV16	many	TRBJ2-7	NA	CASSRENEQYF	TGTGCCAGCAGCCGGGAAAACGAGCAGTACTTC
TRBV20-1	few	TRBJ1-1	NA	CSALTDSYTEAFF	TGCAGTGCTCTCACAGACAGTTACACTGAAGCTTTCTTT
TRBV20-1	NA	TRBJ2-7	TRBD1	CSASVPGGYEQYF	TGCAGTGCTAGTGTACCAGGGGGATACGAGCAGTACTTC
TRBV20-1	many	TRBJ2-3	TRBD1	CSAPVWGQGLNTQYF	TGCAGTGCTCCCGTTTGGGGACAGGGTCTAAATACGCAGTATTTT
TRBV5-1	many	TRBJ2-3	NA	CASSLLPGSTDTQYF	TGCGCCAGCAGCTTACTGCCAGGGAGCACAGATACGCAGTATTTT
TRBV9	few	TRBJ1-2	NA	CASSVPGRTYGYTF	TGTGCCAGCAGCGTACCGGGACGGACCTATGGCTACACCTTC
TRBV6-1	NA	TRBJ2-1	NA	CASRPALGKSYNEQFF	TGTGCCAGCAGACCCGCTCTGGGGAAAAGCTACAATGAGCAGTTCTTC
TRBV20-1	many	TRBJ2-3	NA	CSARWLDTQYF	TGCAGTGCTAGATGGTTGGATACGCAGTATTTT
TRBV7-2	many	TRBJ1-3	NA	CASSLANRDSGNTIYF	TGTGCCAGCAGCTTAGCAAACCGGGACTCTGGAAACACCATATATTTT
TRBV12-3/TRBV12-4	many	TRBJ2-7	NA	CASSITGQAPYEQYF	TGTGCCAGCAGTATCACAGGGCAGGCCCCCTACGAGCAGTACTTC
TRBV6-5	many	TRBJ2-2	NA	CASRPRDGELFF	TGTGCCAGCAGACCCCGGGACGGGGAGCTGTTTTTT
TRBV7-8	few	TRBJ2-7	NA	CASTSQKGYEQYF	TGTGCCAGCACCTCTCAGAAAGGCTACGAGCAGTACTTC
TRBV4-3	NA	TRBJ2-3	NA	CASSQDPPIVEDTQYF	TGCGCCAGCAGCCAAGATCCCCCCATCGTAGAAGATACGCAGTATTTT
TRBV27	few	TRBJ2-1	TRBD2	CASRSGGRANEQFF	TGTGCCAGCAGGTCGGGCGGGAGGGCGAATGAGCAGTTCTTC
TRBV5-1	many	TRBJ2-6	NA	CASNKGATGANVLTF	TGCGCCAGCAACAAAGGGGCGACTGGGGCCAACGTCCTGACTTTC
TRBV20-1	many	TRBJ2-1	NA	CSAPRKTNSEQFF	TGCAGTGCTCCGCGCAAAACTAACAGTGAGCAGTTCTTC
TRBV6-1	NA	TRBJ2-3	NA	CASRLETLVDTQYF	TGTGCCAGCAGGCTGGAGACGCTAGTAGATACGCAGTATTTT
TRBV11-2	few	TRBJ2-2	TRBD1	CASSFRTGGDAGELFF	TGTGCCAGCAGCTTTCGGACAGGGGGAGATGCCGGGGAGCTGTTTTTT
TRBV7-9	NA	TRBJ2-1	TRBD1	CASSPGTGFYNEQFF	TGTGCCAGCAGCCCCGGGACAGGGTTTTACAATGAGCAGTTCTTC
TRBV6-2/TRBV6-3	many	TRBJ2-7	TRBD2	CASSYLAGFYEQYF	TGTGCCAGCAGTTATCTAGCGGGGTTTTACGAGCAGTACTTC
TRBV4-3	many	TRBJ1-6	NA	CASSQEPTAGFSPLHF	TGCGCCAGCAGCCAAGAGCCGACAGCCGGATTCTCACCCCTCCACTTT
TRBV24-1	few	TRBJ2-5	TRBD2	CATSDSGLAFQYF	TGTGCCACCAGTGATTCCGGACTAGCCTTTCAGTACTTC
TRBV4-3	NA	TRBJ2-6	NA	CASSSHAGSGANVLTF	TGCGCCAGCAGCTCCCACGCCGGATCTGGGGCCAACGTCCTGACTTTC
TRBV2	NA	TRBJ2-2	TRBD1	CASRETGINTGELFF	TGTGCCAGCAGGGAGACAGGGATAAACACCGGGGAGCTGTTTTTT
TRBV28	many	TRBJ2-4	TRBD1	CASSLSAGGIQYF	TGTGCCAGCAGTTTATCCGCAGGGGGTATTCAGTACTTC
TRBV27	few	TRBJ2-6	NA	CASSGGSSGANVLTF	TGTGCCAGCTCTGGGGGGAGCTCTGGGGCCAACGTCCTGACTTTC
TRBV20-1	few	TRBJ2-5	NA	CSASLDSAGETQYF	TGCAGTGCTAGTCTAGACTCCGCGGGGGAGACCCAGTACTTC
TRBV4-2	NA	TRBJ2-3	NA	CASSPGIGPLDTQYF	TGTGCCAGCAGCCCCGGGATAGGGCCCCTAGATACGCAGTATTTT
TRBV28	few	TRBJ1-6	NA	CASSSRTEASYNSPLHF	TGTGCCAGCAGTTCCAGGACAGAAGCCTCCTATAATTCACCCCTCCACTTT
TRBV4-1	many	TRBJ2-1	TRBD2	CASSLRLAGEHEQFF	TGCGCCAGCAGCTTAAGACTAGCGGGAGAGCATGAGCAGTTCTTC
TRBV7-2	NA	TRBJ2-1	NA	CASSSGSRGGNEQFF	TGTGCCAGCAGCTCGGGATCGAGGGGGGGCAATGAGCAGTTCTTC
TRBV3-1	many	TRBJ1-5	NA	CASSPTGNSNQPQHF	TGTGCCAGCAGCCCGACAGGAAATAGCAATCAGCCCCAGCATTTT
TRBV6-2/TRBV6-3	many	TRBJ2-1	TRBD1	CASSKSGTGRSYNEQFF	TGTGCCAGCAGTAAATCCGGGACAGGCCGCTCCTACAATGAGCAGTTCTTC
TRBV27	NA	TRBJ1-6	TRBD1	CASAARDSDNSPLHF	TGTGCCAGCGCGGCCCGGGACAGTGATAATTCACCCCTCCACTTT
TRBV25-1	NA	TRBJ2-7	NA	CASSERVPSSYEQYF	TGTGCCAGCAGTGAAAGGGTACCGAGTTCCTACGAGCAGTACTTC
TRBV5-5	many	TRBJ1-2	NA	CASSSRHRDGYTF	TGTGCCAGCAGCTCGAGACACAGGGATGGCTACACCTTC
TRBV5-6	few	TRBJ2-5	NA	CASSLVFVKETQYF	TGTGCCAGCAGCTTGGTCTTCGTCAAAGAGACCCAGTACTTC
TRBV20-1	few	TRBJ2-4	TRBD1	CSALDRGRTVAKNIQYF	TGCAGTGCTTTGGACAGGGGCCGTACTGTTGCCAAAAACATTCAGTACTTC
TRBV20-1	NA	TRBJ1-1	TRBD1	CSARQGAEWAEAFF	TGCAGTGCTAGACAGGGGGCGGAATGGGCTGAAGCTTTCTTT
TRBV5-1	NA	TRBJ2-3	TRBD1	CASNPRDSESRDTQYF	TGCGCCAGCAACCCCCGGGACAGTGAGAGCAGAGATACGCAGTATTTT
TRBV12-3/TRBV12-4	many	TRBJ1-2	TRBD1	CASSQGTGSGYTF	TGTGCCAGCAGTCAAGGGACAGGGAGCGGCTACACCTTC
TRBV24-1	many	TRBJ1-4	NA	CATSDPAGSAEKLFF	TGTGCCACCAGTGACCCTGCAGGATCGGCGGAAAAACTGTTTTTT
TRBV15	many	TRBJ2-7	NA	CATSRDRLGEVEQYF	TGTGCCACCAGCAGAGATCGGCTAGGGGAGGTCGAGCAGTACTTC
TRBV5-1	NA	TRBJ1-4	NA	CASSLGADEKLFF	TGCGCCAGCAGCTTGGGGGCGGACGAAAAACTGTTTTTT
TRBV14	many	TRBJ2-7	NA	CASGFAYEQYF	TGTGCCAGCGGCTTCGCTTACGAGCAGTACTTC
TRBV7-2	few	TRBJ1-1	NA	CASSLMVNTEAFF	TGTGCCAGCAGCTTAATGGTGAACACTGAAGCTTTCTTT
TRBV5-1	many	TRBJ1-1	NA	CASSLALADLNTEAFF	TGCGCCAGCAGCTTGGCCTTGGCAGACCTGAACACTGAAGCTTTCTTT
TRBV7-9	many	TRBJ2-3	TRBD2	CASSSGGAQPSTDTQYF	TGTGCCAGCAGCTCGGGGGGGGCGCAACCTAGCACAGATACGCAGTATTTT
TRBV5-1	few	TRBJ2-7	NA	CASSLAQGTQQYF	TGCGCCAGCAGCTTGGCCCAAGGTACGCAGCAGTACTTC
TRBV6-1	many	TRBJ2-7	NA	CASRRRDGTYEQYF	TGTGCCAGCAGACGACGGGACGGTACCTACGAGCAGTACTTC
TRBV25-1	many	TRBJ2-1	TRBD1	CASSEYGTGNNEQFF	TGTGCCAGCAGTGAATATGGGACAGGGAACAATGAGCAGTTCTTC